This T cell receptor (beta chain) was captured in a study of metastatic and nonmetastatic thyroid tumors. As concerns this clone: At one end, the junction sequence differs from germline, possibly due to a read error.

TCRdb called clones again from the PCR reads with MiXCR. The data contain fewer than 25,000 clones, approximately 15% of them singletons. Germline CDR1 is MDHEN and CDR2 is SYDVKM. This CDR3 has 17 amino acids. Thyroid surgery had not been preceded by any treatment in any patient. The genes are TRBV28 and TRBJ2-3, with 8 bases identical to TRBD2. The sample was tumor tissue. The TCR comes from a female donor with papillary thyroid cancer or a benign thyroid nodule (not recorded which). Some clones in this sample may be carry-over from other donors' samples. CDR3 residues: CASSLSLADKGTDTQYF. CDR3 in DNA: TGTGCCAGCAGTTTGTCACTAGCGGACAAGGGTACAGATACACAGTATTTT.